This entry lists 9 T cell receptor beta chains sequenced from one sample in a study of blood T cell repertoires in COVID-19. TCRdb keeps only in-frame clones here, not all; method: immunoSEQ multiplex PCR. The repertoire has about 69,000 clones, around 84% of them found once; the top ten carry roughly 9.7%. Sequences were obtained from peripheral blood. The origin of the receptors is an elderly woman with acute or convalescent COVID-19.

The CDR3 nucleotides are TGTGCCAGCAGTGAAGCTGCTTGGGGGGACATTCAGTACTTC. Translated: CASSEAAWGDIQYF. This chain connects TRBV6-1 to TRBJ2-4, with D possibly TRBD2 on 6 matching bases. The CDR3 runs to 14 residues. CDR1 and CDR2 from the germline V gene are MNHNS and SASEGT. Trimming stripped 0 bases from V and 8 bases from J, with 11 bases between.

The chain joins TRBV6-1 to TRBJ1-5; D is unclear. This CDR3 has 15 amino acids. V lost 2 bases, J lost 2 bases, and 10 bases lay in between. Germline V gene sequence: CDR1 MNHNS, CDR2 SASEGT. CDR3 residues: CASSERVTGNQPQHF. CDR3 nucleotides: TGTGCCAGCAGTGAACGGGTCACGGGCAATCAGCCCCAGCATTTT.

This chain connects TRBV5-1 to TRBJ2-3, with a tentative D call TRBD2 (5 bases). Looked up from germline, CDR1 is SGHRS and CDR2 is YFSETQ. The germline V and J ends were trimmed by 4 bases and 4 bases, with 16 bases remaining between them. This CDR3 spans 15 amino acids. The CDR3 nucleotides read TGCGCCAGCAGCCCGACACTCGCGGGCGCAGATACGCAGTATTTT. Amino acids: CASSPTLAGADTQYF.

This chain joins TRBV6-5 and TRBJ2-2, with D maybe TRBD2 (5 bases). CDR3 length equals 15 residues. CDR1 is MNHEY, CDR2 SVGAGI, per germline. Trimming removed 9 bases at V and 3 bases at J, with 17 bases between. The CDR3 loop is CASTRPPRDTGELFF. CDR3 coding DNA: TGTGCCAGTACTCGACCACCGCGGGACACCGGGGAGCTGTTTTTT.

Turning to this clone: Other nucleotide sequences from this sample produce the same CDR3. This chain connects TRBV18 to TRBJ1-1; tentatively, D is TRBD1 (5 bases). The CDR3 sequence is 13 residues long. The germline CDR1 and CDR2 sequences are KGHSH and LQKENI. V was shortened by 3 bases and J by 2 bases, with 7 bases between the two germline ends. The CDR3 coding sequence is TGTGCCAGCTCACCCAGGGAAAACACTGAAGCTTTCTTT. Amino acids: CASSPRENTEAFF.

The chain has TRBV19 and TRBJ1-1, with TRBD1 matching over 7 bases. The CDR3 is made up of 16 amino acids. Unmatched junction bases numbered 13, after V lost 3 bases and J lost 6 bases. CDR1 and CDR2 from the germline V gene are LNHDA and SQIVND (reference sequence). The CDR3 nucleotides read TGTGCCAGTAGTATTACAGGGGCAAGCTTGAGGGCTGAAGCTTTCTTT. This gives the protein CASSITGASLRAEAFF.

The chain has TRBV7-2 and TRBJ1-1, with 8 bases identical to TRBD1. J was trimmed by 4 bases and V by 2 bases; bases with no gene match: 6. The CDR3 spans 15 residues. Germline CDR1 and CDR2: SGHTA and FQGNSA. The CDR3 region is CASSLRQGRPTEAFF. The DNA of the CDR3 is TGTGCCAGCAGCTTAAGACAGGGGAGGCCCACTGAAGCTTTCTTT. The full variable domain, in which reference TRBV7-2 and TRBJ1-1 provide the parts outside the CDR3, is GAGVSQSPSNKVTEKGKDVELRCDPISGHTALYWYRQSLGQGLEFLIYFQGNSAPDKSGLPSDRFSAERTGGSVSTLTIQRTQQEDSAVYLCASSLRQGRPTEAFFGQGTRLTVV.

The chain recombines TRBV20-1 with TRBJ2-2; 8 bases align to TRBD1. Per germline, CDR1 DFQATT and CDR2 SNEGSKA (reference sequence). Trimming took 3 bases from V and 1 from J; bases not matched to a gene: 4. The CDR3 loop spans 15 amino acids. CDR3 in amino acids: CSASPDRVNTGELFF. The CDR3 coding sequence is TGCAGTGCTAGTCCGGACAGGGTGAACACCGGGGAGCTGTTTTTT.

The J gene is TRBJ2-7, the V gene TRBV6-5; tentative D call: TRBD1 (6 bases). Germline CDR1 is MNHEY and CDR2 is SVGAGI. CDR3 length equals 15 residues. V lost 5 bases, J lost 3 bases, and 17 bases lay in between. CDR3 coding DNA: TGTGCCAGCAGTATTCGGGGACAAAACGGCTACGAGCAGTACTTC. As protein: CASSIRGQNGYEQYF.